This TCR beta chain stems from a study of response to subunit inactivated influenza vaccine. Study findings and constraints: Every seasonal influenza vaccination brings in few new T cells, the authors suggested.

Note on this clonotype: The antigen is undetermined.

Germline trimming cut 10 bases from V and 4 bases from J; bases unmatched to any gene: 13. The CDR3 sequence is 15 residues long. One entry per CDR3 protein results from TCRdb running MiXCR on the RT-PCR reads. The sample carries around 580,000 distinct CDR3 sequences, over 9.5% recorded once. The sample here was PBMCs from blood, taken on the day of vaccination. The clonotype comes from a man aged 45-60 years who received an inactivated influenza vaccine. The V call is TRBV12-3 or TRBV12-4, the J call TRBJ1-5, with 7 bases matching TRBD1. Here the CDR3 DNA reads TGTGCCATCAGCTCCGGGACAGACAAAAATCAGCCCCAGCATTTT. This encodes CAISSGTDKNQPQHF.